The following is a T cell receptor (beta chain) sequence with its context. This sample was taken from a study of blood T cell repertoires in COVID-19. Study overall: Both acute and convalescent COVID-19 samples were obtained from the United States, Italy and Spain. In each case, the material was cDNA or gDNA derived from T cells, B-cell-depleted T cells, or PBMCs.

Authors' methods: Quantification of nucleated cells was approximated via reference gene primer amplification. TCRdb's table, derived via immunoSEQ multiplex PCR, lists solely in-frame clones and lacks some. V and J calls and clone size are as listed in that table; D and trimming were resolved from the DNA. The top ten clones hold roughly 1.8% of a sample with over 150,000 clones, approximately 78% of them seen once. Germline V gives CDR1 SGHVS, CDR2 FQNEAQ. This CDR3 has 15 residues. V shed 1 base and J shed 4 bases, with 14 bases lying between them. The V gene is TRBV7-8, the J gene TRBJ2-7; TRBD2 might be the D (7 bases). This TCR derives from an elderly man with acute or convalescent COVID-19. The material sequenced was peripheral blood. CDR3 protein: CASSLGGGAGYEQYF. The DNA for the CDR3 is TGTGCCAGCAGCTTAGGGGGGGGCGCGGGGTACGAGCAGTACTTC.